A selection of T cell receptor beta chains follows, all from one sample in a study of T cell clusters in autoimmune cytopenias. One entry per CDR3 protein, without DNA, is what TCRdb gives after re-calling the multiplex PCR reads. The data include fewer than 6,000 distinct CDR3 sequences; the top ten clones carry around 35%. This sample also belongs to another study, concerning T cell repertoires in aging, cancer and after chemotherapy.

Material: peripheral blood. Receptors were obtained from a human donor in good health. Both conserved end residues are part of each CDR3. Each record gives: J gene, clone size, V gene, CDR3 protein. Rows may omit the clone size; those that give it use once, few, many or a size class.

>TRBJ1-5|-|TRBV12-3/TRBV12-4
CASSYTANQPQHF
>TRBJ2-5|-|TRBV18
CASSPGLAGGWRQETQYF
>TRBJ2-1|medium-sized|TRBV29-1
CSVEQETSRQFF
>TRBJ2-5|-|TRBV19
CASSITSGGAGETQYF
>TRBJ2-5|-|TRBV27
CASGQFGTQYF
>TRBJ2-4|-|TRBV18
CASSPPRGNIQYF
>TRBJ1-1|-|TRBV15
CATSREDGREAFF
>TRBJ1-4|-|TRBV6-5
CASGEVGPPNEKLFF
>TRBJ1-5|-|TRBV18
CASSPTRGGNQPQHF
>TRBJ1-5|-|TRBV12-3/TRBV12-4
CASNHRGVREPQHF
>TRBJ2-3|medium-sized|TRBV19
CASDDGSSTDTQYF
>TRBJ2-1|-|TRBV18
CDSSPSQSSYNEQFF
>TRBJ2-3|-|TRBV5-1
CASSLAGGSADTQYF
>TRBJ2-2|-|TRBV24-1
CATSDPLAGVGAGELFF
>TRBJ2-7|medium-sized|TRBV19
CASRGLAGGDSYEQYF
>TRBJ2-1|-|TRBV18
CASSPARAGPHNEQFF
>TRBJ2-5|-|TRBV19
CASSIDPGTAQETQYF
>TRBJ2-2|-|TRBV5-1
CASSSGLPNTGELFF
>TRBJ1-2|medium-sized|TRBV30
CAWSRDRPYGYTF
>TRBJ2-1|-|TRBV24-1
CATSENGFYNEQFF
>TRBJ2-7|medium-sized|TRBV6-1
CASRTSGSNEQYF
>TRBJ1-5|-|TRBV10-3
CAIGAGQENQPQHF
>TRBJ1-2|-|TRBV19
CASSLGHFYGYTF
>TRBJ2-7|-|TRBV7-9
CASSIAHEQYF
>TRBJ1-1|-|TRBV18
CASSPLNAGPAHTEAFF
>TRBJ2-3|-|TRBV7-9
CASSSRTGGGDTQYF
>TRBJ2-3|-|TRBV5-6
CASTLDWSHTDTQYF
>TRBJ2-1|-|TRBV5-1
CASSLGTTNEQFF
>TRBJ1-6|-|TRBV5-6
CASSPGQAGSYNSPLHF
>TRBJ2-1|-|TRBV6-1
CASSDGDFYNEQFF
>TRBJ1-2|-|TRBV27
CASSGTGMGGYTF
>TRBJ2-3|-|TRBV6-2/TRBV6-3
CASSWAGTGRGDTQYF
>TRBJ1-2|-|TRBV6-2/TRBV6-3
CASSEWGRVNFGYTF
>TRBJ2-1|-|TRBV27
CASSLSAVYNEQFF
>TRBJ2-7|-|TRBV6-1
CASSEGAGIYEQYF
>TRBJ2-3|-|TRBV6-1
CASSAGGLAGVTDTQYF
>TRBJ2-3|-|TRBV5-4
CASSSQGTGTDTQYF
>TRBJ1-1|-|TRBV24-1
CATSESAQGNTEAFF
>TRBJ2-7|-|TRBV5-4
CASSPGTNPYEQYF
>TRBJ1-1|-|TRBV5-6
CASRRTGATEAFF
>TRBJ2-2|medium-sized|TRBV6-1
CASSEGGAGELFF